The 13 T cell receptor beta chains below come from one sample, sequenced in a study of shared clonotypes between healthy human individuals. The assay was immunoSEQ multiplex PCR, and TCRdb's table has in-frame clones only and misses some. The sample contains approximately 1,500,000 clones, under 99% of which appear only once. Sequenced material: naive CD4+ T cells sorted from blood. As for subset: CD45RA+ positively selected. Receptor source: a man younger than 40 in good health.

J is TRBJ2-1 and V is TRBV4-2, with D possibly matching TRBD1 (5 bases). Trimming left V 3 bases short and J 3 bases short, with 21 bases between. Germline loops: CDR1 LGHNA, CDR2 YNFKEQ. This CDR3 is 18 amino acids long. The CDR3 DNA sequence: TGTGCCAGCAGCCACCCCAAAGGGGCCCCGCCGCACTACAATGAGCAGTTCTTC. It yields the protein CASSHPKGAPPHYNEQFF.

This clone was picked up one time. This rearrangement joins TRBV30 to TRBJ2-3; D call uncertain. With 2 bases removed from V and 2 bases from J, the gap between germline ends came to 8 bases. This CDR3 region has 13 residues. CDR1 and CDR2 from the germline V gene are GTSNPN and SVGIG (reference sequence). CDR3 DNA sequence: TGTGCCTGGAGTTCCTTGCACACAGATACGCAGTATTTT. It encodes CAWSSLHTDTQYF.

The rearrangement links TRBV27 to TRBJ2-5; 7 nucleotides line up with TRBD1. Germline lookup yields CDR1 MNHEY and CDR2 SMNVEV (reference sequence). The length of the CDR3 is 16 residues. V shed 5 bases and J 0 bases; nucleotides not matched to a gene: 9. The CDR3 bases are TGTGCCAGCAGTGGTAGGACAGGAGCTTACCAAGAGACCCAGTACTTC. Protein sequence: CASSGRTGAYQETQYF.

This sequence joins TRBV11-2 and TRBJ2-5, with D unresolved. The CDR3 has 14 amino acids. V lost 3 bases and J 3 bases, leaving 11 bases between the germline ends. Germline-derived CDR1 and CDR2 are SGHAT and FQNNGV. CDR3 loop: CASSFRLREETQYF. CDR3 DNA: TGTGCCAGCAGCTTTCGGCTGAGAGAAGAGACCCAGTACTTC.

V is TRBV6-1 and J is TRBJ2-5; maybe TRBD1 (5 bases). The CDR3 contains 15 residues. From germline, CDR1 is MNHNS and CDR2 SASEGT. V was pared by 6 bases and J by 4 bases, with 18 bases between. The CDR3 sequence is CASSAVRAVGETQYF. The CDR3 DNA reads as TGTGCCAGCAGCGCAGTCAGGGCAGTTGGAGAGACCCAGTACTTC.

As DNA, the CDR3 is TGTGCCAGCAGTTTAGGAGGCCGACAGCCCCAGCATTTT. Residues: CASSLGGRQPQHF. V is TRBV28 and J is TRBJ1-5, with D unresolved. The CDR3 is 13 residues long. From germline, CDR1 is MDHEN and CDR2 SYDVKM. The V end was cut by 2 bases, the J end by 7 bases, with 9 bases between.

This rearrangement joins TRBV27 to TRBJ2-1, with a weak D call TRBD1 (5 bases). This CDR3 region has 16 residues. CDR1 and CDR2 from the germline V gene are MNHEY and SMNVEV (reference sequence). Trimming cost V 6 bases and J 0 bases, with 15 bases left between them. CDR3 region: CASSLRVQGSYNEQFF. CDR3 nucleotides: TGTGCCAGCAGCCTCAGAGTTCAGGGCTCCTACAATGAGCAGTTCTTC.

This CDR3 reads CASSHRDRGFNQPQHF. The CDR3, as DNA: TGTGCCAGTAGTCACCGGGACAGGGGCTTCAATCAGCCCCAGCATTTT. The V call is TRBV19, the J call TRBJ1-5, with 10 positions matching TRBD1. The length of the CDR3 is 16 residues. The germline gives CDR1 LNHDA, CDR2 SQIVND (reference sequence). The V segment lost 5 bases and the J segment 3 bases; nucleotides outside the gene matches: 7.

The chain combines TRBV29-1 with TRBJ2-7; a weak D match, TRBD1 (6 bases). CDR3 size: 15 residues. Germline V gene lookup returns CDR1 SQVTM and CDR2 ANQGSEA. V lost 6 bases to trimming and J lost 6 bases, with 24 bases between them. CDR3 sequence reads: CSVAPDSSSGSEQYF. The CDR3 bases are TGCAGCGTGGCCCCGGACAGCTCCTCCGGTTCCGAGCAGTACTTC.

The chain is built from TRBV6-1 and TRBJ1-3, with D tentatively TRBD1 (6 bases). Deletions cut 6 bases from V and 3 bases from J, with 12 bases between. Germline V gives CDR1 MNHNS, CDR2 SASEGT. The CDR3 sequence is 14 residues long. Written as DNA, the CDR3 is TGTGCCAGCAGCGACAGGTCTCTTGGAAACACCATATATTTT. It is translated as CASSDRSLGNTIYF.

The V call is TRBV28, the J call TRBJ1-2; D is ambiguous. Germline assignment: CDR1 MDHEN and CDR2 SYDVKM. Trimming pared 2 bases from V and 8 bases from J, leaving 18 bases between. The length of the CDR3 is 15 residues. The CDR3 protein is CASSLKVSFGEGYTF. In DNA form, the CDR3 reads TGTGCCAGCAGTTTAAAGGTTTCCTTTGGGGAAGGCTACACCTTC.

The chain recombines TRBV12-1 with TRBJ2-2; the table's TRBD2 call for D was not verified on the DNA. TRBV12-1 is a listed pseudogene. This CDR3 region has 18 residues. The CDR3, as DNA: TGTGCCAGCAGCGCCGAACTTAGCGGGAGGGCGAACACCGGGGAGCTGTTTTTT. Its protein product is CASSAELSGRANTGELFF.

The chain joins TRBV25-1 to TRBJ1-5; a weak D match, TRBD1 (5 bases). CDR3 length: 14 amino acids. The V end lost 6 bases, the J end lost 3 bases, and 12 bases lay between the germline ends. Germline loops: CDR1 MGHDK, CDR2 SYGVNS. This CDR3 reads CASSPTVINQPQHF. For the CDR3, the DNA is TGTGCCAGCAGCCCGACAGTTATCAATCAGCCCCAGCATTTT.